This is a list of T cell receptor beta chains from one sample in a study of T-cell memory formation after mild COVID-19. TCRdb re-derived calls from the 5' RACE reads in MiXCR, one entry per CDR3 protein. The sample yields around 470,000 distinct CDR3 sequences, around 19% seen once. Sample: PBMCs or a T cell subset sorted from them (not recorded which). The receptor set was obtained from an adult woman who had mild COVID-19 (a few samples of this study predate the infection). Cell type and time point are not known. Each CDR3 is given with its conserved first and last residue. A D gene is named only where the DNA matches it firmly. Rows may omit the clone size; those that give it use once, few, many or a size class.

>few|TRBJ1-4|TRBV18|.
CASSPVQRNEKLFF
TGTGCCAGCTCACCCGTCCAGAGGAATGAAAAACTGTTTTTT
>few|TRBJ2-5|TRBV7-2|TRBD2
CASSLAGAGGKTQYF
TGTGCCAGCAGCTTAGCGGGGGCGGGAGGGAAGACCCAGTACTTC
>.|TRBJ2-3|TRBV4-2|TRBD2
CASSQEPGLETDTQYF
TGTGCCAGCAGCCAGGAACCGGGACTAGAGACAGATACGCAGTATTTT
>few|TRBJ2-3|TRBV12-3/TRBV12-4|TRBD1
CASGQGAVSTDTQYF
TGTGCCAGCGGCCAGGGGGCTGTTAGCACAGATACGCAGTATTTT
>few|TRBJ2-1|TRBV5-1|TRBD2
CASSLGTSGTYNEQFF
TGCGCCAGCAGCTTGGGGACTAGCGGGACCTACAATGAGCAGTTCTTC
>few|TRBJ2-1|TRBV9|TRBD2
CASSLAESSYNEQFF
TGTGCCAGCAGCCTAGCGGAAAGCTCCTACAATGAGCAGTTCTTC
>.|TRBJ2-1|TRBV3-1|.
CASSPDSMGYNEQFF
TGTGCCAGCAGCCCGGACAGTATGGGCTACAATGAGCAGTTCTTC
>.|TRBJ2-5|TRBV7-7|.
CASSREYQGTQYF
TGTGCCAGCAGCCGGGAATATCAGGGGACCCAGTACTTC
>few|TRBJ2-1|TRBV4-1|TRBD2
CASSQERGGYDEQFF
TGCGCCAGCAGCCAAGAACGCGGGGGGTATGATGAGCAGTTCTTC
>.|TRBJ1-2|TRBV5-5|.
CASSLAWTDLNYGYTF
TGTGCCAGCAGCTTGGCTTGGACGGACCTAAACTATGGCTACACCTTC
>once|TRBJ2-3|TRBV12-3/TRBV12-4|TRBD2
CASSGGTSGGARDTQYF
TGTGCCAGCAGTGGAGGGACTAGCGGGGGGGCTCGGGATACGCAGTATTTT
>.|TRBJ2-7|TRBV30|.
CAWSFVTVTYEQYF
TGTGCCTGGAGTTTCGTGACCGTTACCTACGAGCAGTACTTC
>few|TRBJ1-6|TRBV12-3/TRBV12-4|.
CASSAANNSPLHF
TGTGCCAGCTCGGCAGCGAATAATTCACCCCTCCACTTT
>.|TRBJ1-1|TRBV18|.
CASSPRRTDTEAFF
TGTGCCAGCTCACCTCGCCGGACAGACACTGAAGCTTTCTTT
>.|TRBJ2-3|TRBV20-1|.
CSARVWGKGSDTQYF
TGCAGTGCTAGAGTCTGGGGGAAGGGGTCAGATACGCAGTATTTT
>.|TRBJ1-1|TRBV6-5|TRBD1
CASRAGDRYTEAFF
TGTGCCAGCAGGGCGGGGGACAGGTACACTGAAGCTTTCTTT
>.|TRBJ2-3|TRBV7-6|.
CASSKTGRGSTDTQYF
TGTGCCAGCAGCAAAACGGGACGGGGGAGCACAGATACGCAGTATTTT
>.|TRBJ1-3|TRBV5-6|.
CASSLEGYASGNTIYF
TGTGCCAGCAGCTTGGAAGGGTATGCCTCTGGAAACACCATATATTTT
>.|TRBJ1-2|TRBV5-1|TRBD1
CASSLDPGQGHGYTF
TGCGCCAGCAGCTTGGACCCGGGACAGGGCCATGGCTACACCTTC
>few|TRBJ2-7|TRBV29-1|TRBD1
CSVEDRGQAYEQYF
TGCAGCGTTGAAGATCGAGGACAGGCCTACGAGCAGTACTTC
>.|TRBJ1-1|TRBV9|.
CASSVVPREWTEAFF
TGTGCCAGCAGCGTAGTCCCCAGGGAGTGGACTGAAGCTTTCTTT
>few|TRBJ2-2|TRBV14|TRBD1
CASSQRQGATGELFF
TGTGCCAGCAGCCAGCGACAGGGTGCTACCGGGGAGCTGTTTTTT
>.|TRBJ2-5|TRBV7-3|TRBD2
CASSLGLAGGVGETQYF
TGTGCCAGCAGCTTAGGTCTAGCGGGGGGAGTAGGAGAGACCCAGTACTTC
>.|TRBJ2-3|TRBV3-1|TRBD2
CASSQETGLAGGTDTQYF
TGTGCCAGCAGCCAAGAGACCGGGCTAGCGGGGGGCACAGATACGCAGTATTTT
>few|TRBJ2-1|TRBV9|.
CASSVEGRYNEQFF
TGTGCCAGCAGCGTAGAGGGACGTTACAATGAGCAGTTCTTC
>few|TRBJ2-5|TRBV30|TRBD2
CAWSLDSGRGTQYF
TGTGCCTGGAGTTTAGACAGCGGGAGGGGGACCCAGTACTTC
>.|TRBJ1-2|TRBV4-1|.
CASSQATGTLAVGTF
TGCGCCAGCAGCCAAGCTACCGGGACCTTGGCTGTGGGCACCTTC
>many|TRBJ2-2|TRBV24-1|.
CATSDSRVSGELFF
TGTGCCACCAGTGATTCCAGGGTATCCGGGGAGCTGTTTTTT
>.|TRBJ1-5|TRBV12-3/TRBV12-4|.
CASRKDSPRWPQHF
TGTGCCAGCAGAAAGGACAGTCCCCGGTGGCCCCAGCATTTT
>few|TRBJ2-2|TRBV12-3/TRBV12-4|.
CASTPDSNTGELFF
TGTGCCAGCACCCCGGACTCGAACACCGGGGAGCTGTTTTTT
>.|TRBJ2-2|TRBV6-2/TRBV6-3|TRBD2
CASSYSRTSGIPNTGELFF
TGTGCCAGCAGTTACTCCAGGACTAGCGGGATTCCGAACACCGGGGAGCTGTTTTTT
>.|TRBJ2-1|TRBV7-2|TRBD1
CASSEGQPYNEQFF
TGTGCCAGCAGCGAGGGACAGCCATACAATGAGCAGTTCTTC
>.|TRBJ2-5|TRBV20-1|TRBD2
CSARMTSGGFQETQYF
TGCAGTGCTAGAATGACTAGCGGGGGATTCCAAGAGACCCAGTACTTC